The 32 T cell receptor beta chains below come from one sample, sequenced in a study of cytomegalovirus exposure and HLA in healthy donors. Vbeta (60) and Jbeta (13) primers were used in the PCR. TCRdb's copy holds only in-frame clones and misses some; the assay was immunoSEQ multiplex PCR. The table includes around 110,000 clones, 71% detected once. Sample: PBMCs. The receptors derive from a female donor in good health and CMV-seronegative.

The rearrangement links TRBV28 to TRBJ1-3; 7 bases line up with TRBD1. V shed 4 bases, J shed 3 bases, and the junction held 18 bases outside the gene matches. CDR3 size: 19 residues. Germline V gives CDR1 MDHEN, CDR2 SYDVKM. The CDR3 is CASSSLFRDRLENGNTIYF. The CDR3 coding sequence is TGTGCCAGCAGTTCTCTATTCCGGGACAGATTAGAGAATGGAAACACCATATATTTT.

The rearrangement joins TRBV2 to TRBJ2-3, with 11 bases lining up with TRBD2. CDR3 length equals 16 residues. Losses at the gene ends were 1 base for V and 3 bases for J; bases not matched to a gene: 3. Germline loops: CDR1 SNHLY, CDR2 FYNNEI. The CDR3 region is CASSEVPSGRTDTQYF. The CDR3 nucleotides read TGTGCCAGCAGTGAAGTGCCTAGCGGGAGGACAGATACGCAGTATTTT.

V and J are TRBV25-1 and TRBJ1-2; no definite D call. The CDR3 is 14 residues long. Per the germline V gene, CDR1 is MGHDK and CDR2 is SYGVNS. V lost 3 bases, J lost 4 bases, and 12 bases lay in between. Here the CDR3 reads CASSEGSGGYGYTF. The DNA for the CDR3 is TGTGCCAGCAGTGAGGGTAGCGGTGGCTATGGCTACACCTTC.

The DNA for the CDR3 is TGTGCCACCAGCAGAGATCCGGGGGATACGCAGTATTTT. It is translated as CATSRDPGDTQYF. The chain has TRBV15 and TRBJ2-3; D might be TRBD2 (5 bases). The germline V gene has CDR1 LNHNV and CDR2 YYDKDF (reference sequence). The CDR3 covers 13 residues. V lost 0 bases and J lost 6, with 7 bases in between.

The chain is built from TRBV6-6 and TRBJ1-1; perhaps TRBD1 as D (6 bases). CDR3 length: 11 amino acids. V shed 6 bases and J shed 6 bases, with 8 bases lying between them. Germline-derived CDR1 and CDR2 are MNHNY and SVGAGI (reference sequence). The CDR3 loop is CASRGGAEAFF. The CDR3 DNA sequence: TGTGCCAGCAGAGGGGGGGCTGAAGCTTTCTTT.

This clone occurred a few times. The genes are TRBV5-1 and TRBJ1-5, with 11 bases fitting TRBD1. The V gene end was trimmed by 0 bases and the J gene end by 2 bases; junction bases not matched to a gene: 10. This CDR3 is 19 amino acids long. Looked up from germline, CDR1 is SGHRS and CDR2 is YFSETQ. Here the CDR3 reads CASSLAPGQGASGNQPQHF. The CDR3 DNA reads TGCGCCAGCAGCTTGGCCCCCGGACAGGGGGCCTCGGGCAATCAGCCCCAGCATTTT.

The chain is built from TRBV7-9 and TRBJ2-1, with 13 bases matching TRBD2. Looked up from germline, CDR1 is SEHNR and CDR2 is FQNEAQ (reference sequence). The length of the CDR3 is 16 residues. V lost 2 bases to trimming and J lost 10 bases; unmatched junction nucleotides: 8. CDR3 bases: TGTGCCAGCAGCTTACTTGGACTAGCGGGAGTTTGGGAGCAGTTCTTC. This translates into CASSLLGLAGVWEQFF.

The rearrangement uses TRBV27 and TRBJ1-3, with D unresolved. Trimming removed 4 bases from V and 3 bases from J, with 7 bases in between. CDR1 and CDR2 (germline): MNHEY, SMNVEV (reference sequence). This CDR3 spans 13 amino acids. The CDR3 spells CASSSSSGNTIYF. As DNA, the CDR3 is TGTGCCAGCAGTTCCTCCAGTGGAAACACCATATATTTT.

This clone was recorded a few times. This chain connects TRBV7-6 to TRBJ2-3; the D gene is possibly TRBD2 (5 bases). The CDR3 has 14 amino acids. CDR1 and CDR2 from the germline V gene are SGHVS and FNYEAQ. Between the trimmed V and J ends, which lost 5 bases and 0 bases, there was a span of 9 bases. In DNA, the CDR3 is TGTGCCAGCAGCGGCGGGCTGAGCACAGATACGCAGTATTTT. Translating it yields CASSGGLSTDTQYF.

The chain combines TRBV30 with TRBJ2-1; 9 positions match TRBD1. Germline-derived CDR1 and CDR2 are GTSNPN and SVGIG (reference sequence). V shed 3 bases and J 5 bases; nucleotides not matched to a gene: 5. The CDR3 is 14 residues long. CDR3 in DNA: TGTGCCTGGAGGGGGGGGACAGGGAACAATGAGCAGTTCTTC. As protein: CAWRGGTGNNEQFF.

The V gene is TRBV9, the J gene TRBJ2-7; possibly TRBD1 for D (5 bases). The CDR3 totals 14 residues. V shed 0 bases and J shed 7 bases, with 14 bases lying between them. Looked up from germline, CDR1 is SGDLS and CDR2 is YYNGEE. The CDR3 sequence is CASSVGAKGSEQYF. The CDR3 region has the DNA TGTGCCAGCAGCGTAGGGGCCAAGGGGTCGGAGCAGTACTTC.

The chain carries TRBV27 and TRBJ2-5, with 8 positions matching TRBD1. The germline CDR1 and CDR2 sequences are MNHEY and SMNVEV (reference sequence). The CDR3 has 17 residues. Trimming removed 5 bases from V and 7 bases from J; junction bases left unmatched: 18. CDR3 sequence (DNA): TGTGCCAGCAGTGAGGACCCCAGGGGGCACCGGTTGGGGACCCAGTACTTC. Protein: CASSEDPRGHRLGTQYF.

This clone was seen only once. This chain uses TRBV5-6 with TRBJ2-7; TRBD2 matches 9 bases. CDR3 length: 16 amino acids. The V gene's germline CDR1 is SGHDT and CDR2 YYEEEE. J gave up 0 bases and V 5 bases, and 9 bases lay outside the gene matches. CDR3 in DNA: TGTGCCAGCAGTCAAAGACTAGCGGCACTCTCCTACGAGCAGTACTTC. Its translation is CASSQRLAALSYEQYF.

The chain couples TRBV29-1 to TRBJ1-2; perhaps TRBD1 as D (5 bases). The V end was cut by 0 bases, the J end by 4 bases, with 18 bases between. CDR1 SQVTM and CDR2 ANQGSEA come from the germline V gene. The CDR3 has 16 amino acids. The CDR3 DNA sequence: TGCAGCGTTGAAGATCTCAGGCAGGGATCGAGCTATGGCTACACCTTC. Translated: CSVEDLRQGSSYGYTF.

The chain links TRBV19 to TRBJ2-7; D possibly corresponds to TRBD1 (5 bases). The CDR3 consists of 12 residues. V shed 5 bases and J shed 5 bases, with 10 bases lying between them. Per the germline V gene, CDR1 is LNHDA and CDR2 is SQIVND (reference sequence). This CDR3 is CASSQGVNEQYF. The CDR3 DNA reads TGTGCCAGTAGTCAGGGTGTAAACGAGCAGTACTTC.

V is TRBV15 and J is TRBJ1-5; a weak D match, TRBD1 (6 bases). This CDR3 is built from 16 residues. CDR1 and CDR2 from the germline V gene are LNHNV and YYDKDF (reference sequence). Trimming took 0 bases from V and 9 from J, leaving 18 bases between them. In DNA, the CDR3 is TGTGCCACCAGCAGAGAACTTAGCAGGGGAGGGTTGCCCCAGCATTTT. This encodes CATSRELSRGGLPQHF.

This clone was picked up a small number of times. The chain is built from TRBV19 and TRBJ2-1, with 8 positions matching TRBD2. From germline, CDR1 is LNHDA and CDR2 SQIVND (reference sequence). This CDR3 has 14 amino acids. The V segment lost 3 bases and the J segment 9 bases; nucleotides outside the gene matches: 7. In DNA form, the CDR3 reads TGTGCCAGTAGTATCCCGGGACTAGGAGTTGAGCAGTTCTTC. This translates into CASSIPGLGVEQFF.

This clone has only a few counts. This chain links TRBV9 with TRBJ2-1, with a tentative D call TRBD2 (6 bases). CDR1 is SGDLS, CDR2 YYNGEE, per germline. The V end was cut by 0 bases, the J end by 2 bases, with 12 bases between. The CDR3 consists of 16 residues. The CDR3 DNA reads TGTGCCAGCAGCGTAGATGTCGGGAGCCCCTACAATGAGCAGTTCTTC. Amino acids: CASSVDVGSPYNEQFF.

The CDR3 loop reads CASSLSSGGPPQHF. The CDR3 DNA reads as TGTGCCAGCAGTTTATCGTCAGGGGGGCCGCCCCAGCATTTT. V is TRBV27 and J is TRBJ1-5, with TRBD1 matching over 7 bases. Germline CDR1 reads MNHEY; CDR2 reads SMNVEV (reference sequence). V was pared by 0 bases and J by 9 bases, with 5 bases of the junction left unmatched. This CDR3 spans 14 amino acids.

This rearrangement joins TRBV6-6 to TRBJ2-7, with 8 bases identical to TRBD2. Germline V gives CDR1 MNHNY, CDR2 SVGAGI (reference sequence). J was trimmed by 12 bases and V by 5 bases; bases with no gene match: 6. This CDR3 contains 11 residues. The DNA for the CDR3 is TGTGCCAGCAGTATAGCGGGATTGCTGTACTTC. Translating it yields CASSIAGLLYF.

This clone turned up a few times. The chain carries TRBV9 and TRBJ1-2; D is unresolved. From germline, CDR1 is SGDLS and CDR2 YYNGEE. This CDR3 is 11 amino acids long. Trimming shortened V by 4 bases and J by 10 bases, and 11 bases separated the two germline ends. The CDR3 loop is CASSTSRDYTF. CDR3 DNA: TGTGCCAGCAGCACATCGAGGGACTACACCTTC.

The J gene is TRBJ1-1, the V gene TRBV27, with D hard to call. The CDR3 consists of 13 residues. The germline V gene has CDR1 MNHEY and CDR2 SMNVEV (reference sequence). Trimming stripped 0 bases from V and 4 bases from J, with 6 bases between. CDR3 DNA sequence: TGTGCCAGCAGTTTATCGGGGAGCACTGAAGCTTTCTTT. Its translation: CASSLSGSTEAFF.

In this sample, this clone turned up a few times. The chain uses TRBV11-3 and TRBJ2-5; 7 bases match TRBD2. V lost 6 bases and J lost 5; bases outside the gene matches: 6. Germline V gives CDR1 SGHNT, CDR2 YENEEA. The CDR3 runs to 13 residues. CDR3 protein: CASSLTSTETQYF. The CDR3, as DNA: TGTGCCAGCAGTTTGACTAGCACGGAGACCCAGTACTTC.

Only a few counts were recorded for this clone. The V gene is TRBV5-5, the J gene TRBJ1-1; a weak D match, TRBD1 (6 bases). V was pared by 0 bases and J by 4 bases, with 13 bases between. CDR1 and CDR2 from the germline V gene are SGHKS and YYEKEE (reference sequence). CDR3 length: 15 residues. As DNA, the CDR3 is TGTGCCAGCAGCTTGGGGGGGAGGGGGGCCACTGAAGCTTTCTTT. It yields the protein CASSLGGRGATEAFF.

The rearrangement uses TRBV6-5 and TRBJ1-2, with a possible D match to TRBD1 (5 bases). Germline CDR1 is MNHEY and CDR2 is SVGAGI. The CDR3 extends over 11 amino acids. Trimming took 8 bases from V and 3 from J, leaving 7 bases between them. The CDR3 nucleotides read TGTGCCAGCTGGGGCGACTATGGCTACACCTTC. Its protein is CASWGDYGYTF.

The CDR3 nucleotides read TGTGCCAGCAGGGCAGGGGGGAACTATGGCTACACCTTC. Protein: CASRAGGNYGYTF. This chain joins TRBV6-1 and TRBJ1-2; TRBD1 aligns across 7 bases. This CDR3 has 13 residues. Germline V CDR1 and CDR2: MNHNS, SASEGT. Trimming removed 6 bases from V and 2 bases from J; junction bases left unmatched: 3.

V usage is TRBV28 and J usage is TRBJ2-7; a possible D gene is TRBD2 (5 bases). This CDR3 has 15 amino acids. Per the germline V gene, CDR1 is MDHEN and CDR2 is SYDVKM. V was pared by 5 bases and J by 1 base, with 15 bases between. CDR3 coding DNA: TGTGCCAGCAGTGTTGAGCGGCCTCCGTCCTACGAGCAGTACTTC. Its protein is CASSVERPPSYEQYF.

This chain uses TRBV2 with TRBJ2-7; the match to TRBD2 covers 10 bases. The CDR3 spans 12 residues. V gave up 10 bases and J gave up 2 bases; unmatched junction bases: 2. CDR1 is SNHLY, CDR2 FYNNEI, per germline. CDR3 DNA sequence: TGTGCCACCGGGACTAGCGCCTACGAGCAGTACTTC. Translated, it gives CATGTSAYEQYF.

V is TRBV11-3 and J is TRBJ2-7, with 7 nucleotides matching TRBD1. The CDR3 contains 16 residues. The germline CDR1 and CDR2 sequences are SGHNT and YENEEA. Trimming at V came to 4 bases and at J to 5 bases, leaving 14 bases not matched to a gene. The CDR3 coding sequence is TGTGCCAGCAGCTCCGTGCGGCAGGGGGTATTGAACGAGCAGTACTTC. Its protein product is CASSSVRQGVLNEQYF.

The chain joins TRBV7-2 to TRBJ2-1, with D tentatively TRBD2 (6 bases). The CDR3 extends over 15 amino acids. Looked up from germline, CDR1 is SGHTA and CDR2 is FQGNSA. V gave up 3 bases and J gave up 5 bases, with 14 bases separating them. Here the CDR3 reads CASSFLARGNNEQFF. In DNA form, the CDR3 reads TGTGCCAGCAGCTTTCTAGCGAGAGGAAACAATGAGCAGTTCTTC.

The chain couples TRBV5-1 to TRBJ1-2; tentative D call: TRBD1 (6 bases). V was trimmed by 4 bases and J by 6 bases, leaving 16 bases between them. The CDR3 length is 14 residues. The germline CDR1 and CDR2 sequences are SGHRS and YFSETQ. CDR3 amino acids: CASSPPLDSHGYTF. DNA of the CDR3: TGCGCCAGCAGCCCCCCCCTGGACAGCCATGGCTACACCTTC.

CDR3 sequence reads: CSARQYNEQFF. The CDR3 DNA follows: TGCAGTGCTAGACAATACAATGAGCAGTTCTTC. The rearrangement links TRBV20-1 to TRBJ2-1; D unresolved. CDR1 DFQATT and CDR2 SNEGSKA come from the germline V gene (reference sequence). The V end lost 2 bases, the J end lost 4 bases, and 3 bases lay between the germline ends. The CDR3 sequence is 11 residues long.